The TCR beta chain described here comes from a study of CD4 and CD8 cells across lung adenocarcinoma regions. There are many counts of this clonotype. There are 17 residues in the CDR3. The germline CDR1 and CDR2 sequences are MNHEY and SVGAGI. Trimming pared 0 bases from V and 0 bases from J, leaving 14 bases between. TCRdb itself ran the PCR reads through MiXCR, one entry per CDR3 protein. There are about 12,000 distinct CDR3 sequences in the sample; about 50% occur only once, and around 30% lies in the top ten. Sample: CD8+ T cells from the margin of a lung tumor. The chain has TRBV6-5 and TRBJ1-1, with D perhaps TRBD1 (5 bases). The sequence came from a male donor with lung adenocarcinoma. The CD4 and CD8 labels of this study may be unreliable. The CDR3 region is CASSYSRFGAMNTEAFF. The DNA of the CDR3 is TGTGCCAGCAGTTACTCGAGGTTTGGGGCTATGAACACTGAAGCTTTCTTT.